This T cell receptor (beta chain) was obtained from a study of regulatory T cells in long-lasting Graves disease. Whole-study findings and limits: Favored usage of TRBV28, TRBJ1-2 and TRBJ2-5 was recorded in persistent disease.

Germline V CDR1 and CDR2: SGHTS, YDEGEE. Trimming removed 5 bases from V and 6 bases from J, with 11 bases in between. The CDR3 spans 12 residues. The sample holds many counts of this clonotype. Its antigen is not known. Time point defined: newly diagnosed GD, antithyroid drugs for less than 3 months. PBMCs provided the RNA from which the TCR library was made. EDTA tubes were used for drawing nine milliliters of peripheral blood. Arm-PCR of CDR3 regions and iRepertoire HTBI primers were the basis on which TCR beta libraries were built. TCRdb re-derived calls from the multiplex PCR reads in MiXCR, one entry per CDR3 protein. The data contain roughly 400,000 distinct CDR3 sequences, roughly 15% of them singletons. These data were also filed under a second study, of T cells in Graves' hyperthyroidism and ophthalmopathy.

Sequenced material: peripheral blood mononuclear cells (PBMCs), taken at new diagnosis, from a patient treated with antithyroid drugs. This receptor was taken from a woman between 40 and 50 years old with Graves disease. The gene calls are TRBV5-8 and TRBJ1-1, with a tentative D call TRBD1 (5 bases). CDR3 coding DNA: TGTGCCAGCAGGCGGGGCTACGCTGAAGCTTTCTTT. As protein: CASRRGYAEAFF.